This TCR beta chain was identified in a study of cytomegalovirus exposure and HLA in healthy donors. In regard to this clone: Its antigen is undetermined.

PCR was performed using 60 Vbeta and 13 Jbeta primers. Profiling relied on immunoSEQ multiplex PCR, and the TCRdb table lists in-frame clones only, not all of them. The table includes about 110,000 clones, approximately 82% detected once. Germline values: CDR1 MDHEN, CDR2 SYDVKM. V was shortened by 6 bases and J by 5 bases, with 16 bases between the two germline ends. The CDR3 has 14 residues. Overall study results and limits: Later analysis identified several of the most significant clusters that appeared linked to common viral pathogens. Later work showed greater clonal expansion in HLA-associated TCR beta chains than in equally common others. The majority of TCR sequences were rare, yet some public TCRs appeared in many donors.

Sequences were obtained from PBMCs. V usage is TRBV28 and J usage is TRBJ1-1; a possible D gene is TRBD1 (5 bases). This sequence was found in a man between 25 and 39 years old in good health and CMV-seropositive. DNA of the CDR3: TGTGCCAGCAGGGAGTTGAAGGGGCGTACTGAAGCTTTCTTT. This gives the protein CASRELKGRTEAFF.